One sample yielded the 18 T cell receptor beta chains listed below, sequenced in a study of cytomegalovirus exposure and HLA in healthy donors. The PCR was carried out with 60 Vbeta primers and 13 Jbeta primers. Sequenced by immunoSEQ multiplex PCR; TCRdb stores in-frame clones only, minus some. The sample includes 100,000 to 150,000 clones, over 70% of them seen just once. The source material was PBMCs. All receptors come from a woman aged 50 to 60 in good health and CMV-seronegative.

V usage is TRBV6-6 and J usage is TRBJ2-1, with a possible D match to TRBD2 (6 bases). The ends were cut back, 5 bases at V and 7 bases at J, with 15 bases in the middle. The CDR3 loop spans 14 amino acids. From germline, CDR1 is MNHNY and CDR2 SVGAGI (reference sequence). The CDR3 DNA reads TGTGCCAGCAGTGCACCGGAGGGGACGAATGAGCAGTTCTTC. Its translation: CASSAPEGTNEQFF.

The rearrangement uses TRBV30 and TRBJ1-2; D call uncertain. This CDR3 is 13 amino acids long. The V gene lost 0 bases and the J gene lost 6 bases, with 11 bases spanning the gap. CDR1 is GTSNPN and CDR2 is SVGIG in the germline V gene (reference sequence). For the CDR3, the DNA is TGTGCCTGGAGTGTACCTGGGAGGCATGGCTACACCTTC. It translates to CAWSVPGRHGYTF.

The chain has TRBV2 and TRBJ1-2; D remains ambiguous. The CDR3 has 12 amino acids. CDR1 is SNHLY, CDR2 FYNNEI, per germline. V was shortened by 4 bases and J by 5 bases, with 8 bases between the two germline ends. DNA for the CDR3: TGTGCCAGCAGTGGTACTGATTATGGCTACACCTTC. Encoded protein: CASSGTDYGYTF. Full variable domain (remainder filled in from reference TRBV2 and TRBJ1-2): EPEVTQTPSHQVTQMGQEVILRCVPISNHLYFYWYRQILGQKVEFLVSFYNNEISEKSEIFDDQFSVERPDGSNFTLKIRSTKLEDSAMYFCASSGTDYGYTFGSGTRLTVV.

This clone is labeled as medium-sized (0.01 to 0.1%). The CDR3 DNA is TGCGCCAGCAGTCTAGCGGCGAGCTCCTACGAGCAGTACTTC. Translating it yields CASSLAASSYEQYF. The chain couples TRBV4-3 to TRBJ2-7, with TRBD2 identical over 7 bases. Germline V gene sequence: CDR1 LGHNA, CDR2 YSLEER. The CDR3 loop spans 14 amino acids. J lost 0 bases, V lost 6 bases, and 5 bases had no gene match.

The chain employs TRBV27 and TRBJ1-1; possible D gene TRBD1, 6 bases. Trimming pared 3 bases from V and 4 bases from J, leaving 18 bases between. CDR1 and CDR2 from the germline V gene are MNHEY and SMNVEV (reference sequence). This CDR3 region has 16 residues. The CDR3 protein is CASSLLNRVGITEAFF. CDR3 DNA sequence: TGTGCCAGCAGTTTGCTCAACAGGGTTGGAATCACTGAAGCTTTCTTT.

The genes are TRBV5-6 and TRBJ2-1; 13 nucleotides line up with TRBD2. There are 14 residues in the CDR3. Germline assignment: CDR1 SGHDT and CDR2 YYEEEE. After removal of 4 bases from V and 7 bases from J, the junction contained 2 bases not matched to a gene. The CDR3 loop reads CASSTGLAGNEQFF. In DNA form, the CDR3 reads TGTGCCAGCAGCACGGGACTAGCGGGAAATGAGCAGTTCTTC. Combining the CDR3 with reference TRBV5-6 and TRBJ2-1 gives the whole variable domain DAGVTQSPTHLIKTRGQQVTLRCSPKSGHDTVSWYQQALGQGPQFIFQYYEEEERQRGNFPDRFSGHQFPNYSSELNVNALLLGDSALYLCASSTGLAGNEQFFGPGTRLTVL.

The chain carries TRBV9 and TRBJ2-1; 8 bases align to TRBD2. V gave up 2 bases and J gave up 5 bases; unmatched junction bases: 3. The CDR3 length is 14 residues. Germline V gives CDR1 SGDLS, CDR2 YYNGEE. The CDR3 protein is CASSVSGNNNEQFF. Here the CDR3 DNA reads TGTGCCAGCAGCGTTAGCGGGAATAACAATGAGCAGTTCTTC.

With respect to this clone: Germline and junction disagree at one end, which may indicate a read error. The V gene is TRBV10-3, the J gene TRBJ2-7; D unresolved. Germline V gene sequence: CDR1 ENHRY, CDR2 SYGVKD. The CDR3 is 14 residues long. DNA for the CDR3: TGTGCCAGCAGTTACCGAGAGAGCTCCTACGAGCAGTACTTC. The encoded protein is CASSYRESSYEQYF.

The chain uses TRBV7-9 and TRBJ2-5; D remains unclear. The length of the CDR3 is 12 residues. Looked up from germline, CDR1 is SEHNR and CDR2 is FQNEAQ (reference sequence). With 5 bases removed from V and 6 bases from J, the gap between germline ends came to 10 bases. CDR3 bases: TGTGCCAGCAGCCCTGAGATCCAGACCCAGTACTTC. Amino acid sequence: CASSPEIQTQYF.

The rearrangement links TRBV9 to TRBJ2-1, with 9 bases identical to TRBD2. CDR1 is SGDLS and CDR2 is YYNGEE in the germline V gene. V gave up 0 bases and J gave up 10 bases; unmatched junction bases: 2. CDR3 size: 13 residues. This chain's CDR3 is CASSVALAGEQFF. The CDR3 nucleotides read TGTGCCAGCAGCGTAGCTCTAGCGGGAGAGCAGTTCTTC.

This clone was counted between two and nine times. The chain uses TRBV19 and TRBJ2-7, with D maybe TRBD2 (5 bases). The CDR3 is made up of 12 amino acids. Trimming stripped 5 bases from V and 3 bases from J, with 8 bases between. Per germline, CDR1 LNHDA and CDR2 SQIVND (reference sequence). For the CDR3, the DNA is TGTGCCAGTAGTGGGGAGCGCTACGAGCAGTACTTC. Translating it yields CASSGERYEQYF.

The chain links TRBV7-2 to TRBJ2-5, with D perhaps matching TRBD2 (7 bases). The J call may be in error: the DNA end matches TRBJ2-7 better. The CDR3 has 15 amino acids. The germline CDR1 and CDR2 sequences are SGHTA and FQGNSA. CDR3 bases: TGTGCCAGCAGCTTTTCGGGGGGCAAATCCTACGAGCAGTACTTC. It codes for CASSFSGGKSYEQYF.

V is TRBV7-9 and J is TRBJ2-2; 13 nucleotides agree with TRBD2. This CDR3 contains 15 residues. J lost 6 bases, V lost 4 bases, and 2 bases had no gene match. Germline V gene lookup returns CDR1 SEHNR and CDR2 FQNEAQ (reference sequence). In nucleotides, the CDR3 is TGTGCCAGCAGCTCAGGACTAGCGGGAGCCGGGGAGCTGTTTTTT. It encodes CASSSGLAGAGELFF. The variable domain in full, with the rest retrieved from reference TRBV7-9 and TRBJ2-2, is DTGVSQNPRHKITKRGQNVTFRCDPISEHNRLYWYRQTLGQGPEFLTYFQNEAQLEKSRLLSDRFSAERPKGSFSTLEIQRTEQGDSAMYLCASSSGLAGAGELFFGEGSRLTVL.

V and J are TRBV30 and TRBJ2-3; 10 nucleotides align to TRBD2. The ends lost 2 bases at V and 1 base at J; junction bases unmatched: 6. CDR1 GTSNPN and CDR2 SVGIG come from the germline V gene (reference sequence). The CDR3 has 16 residues. CDR3 in amino acids: CAWSLGLASRTDTQYF. The CDR3 DNA sequence: TGTGCCTGGAGTCTGGGACTAGCGTCACGCACAGATACGCAGTATTTT.

The chain couples TRBV4-1 to TRBJ2-1; 7 nucleotides line up with TRBD2. V shed 4 bases and J 4 bases; nucleotides not matched to a gene: 4. Germline lookup yields CDR1 MGHRA and CDR2 YSYEKL. CDR3 length: 14 residues. The CDR3 DNA reads TGCGCCAGCAGCCCAGCGGGGTCGTACAATGAGCAGTTCTTC. Its translation: CASSPAGSYNEQFF.

The rearrangement uses TRBV6-6 and TRBJ2-5; TRBD1 matches at 10 bases. CDR3 length: 15 amino acids. The V segment lost 6 bases and the J segment 5 bases; nucleotides outside the gene matches: 9. The germline CDR1 and CDR2 sequences are MNHNY and SVGAGI (reference sequence). DNA of the CDR3: TGTGCCAGCAGCACCGGGACAGGGGCGCCGGAGACCCAGTACTTC. This encodes CASSTGTGAPETQYF.

The V gene is TRBV7-9, the J gene TRBJ2-1, with TRBD2 matching 11 bases. J lost 15 bases, V lost 0 bases, and 7 bases had no gene match. Germline CDR1 SEHNR, CDR2 FQNEAQ (reference sequence). The CDR3 spans 14 residues. The chain's CDR3 is CASSLASGRDVRFF. In DNA form, the CDR3 reads TGTGCCAGCAGCTTAGCTAGCGGGAGGGACGTCCGGTTCTTC.

The rearrangement joins TRBV28 to TRBJ1-2; 9 bases agree with TRBD1. CDR3 length equals 15 residues. Germline V gives CDR1 MDHEN, CDR2 SYDVKM. J was trimmed by 7 bases and V by 4 bases; bases with no gene match: 10. The CDR3: CASSSFQTGGIGYTF. The CDR3 DNA sequence: TGTGCCAGCAGTTCCTTCCAAACAGGGGGCATTGGCTACACCTTC.